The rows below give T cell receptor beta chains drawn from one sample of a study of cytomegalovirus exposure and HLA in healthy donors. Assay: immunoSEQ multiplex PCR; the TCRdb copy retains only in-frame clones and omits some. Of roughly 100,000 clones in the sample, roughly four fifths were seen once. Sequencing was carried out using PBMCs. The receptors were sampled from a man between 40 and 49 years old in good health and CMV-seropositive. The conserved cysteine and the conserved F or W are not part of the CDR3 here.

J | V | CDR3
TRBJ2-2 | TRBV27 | ASSSRQENTGELF
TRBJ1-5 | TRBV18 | ASSPLALEQPQH
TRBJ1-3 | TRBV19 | ASSIGQGAGNTIY
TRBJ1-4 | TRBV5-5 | ASRLGATGVGEKLF
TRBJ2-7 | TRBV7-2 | ASSLQGQYSEQY
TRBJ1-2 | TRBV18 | ASSGDTNYGYT
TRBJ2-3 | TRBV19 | ASSIRDRGADTQY
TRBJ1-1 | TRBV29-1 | SVGEHHSNTEAF
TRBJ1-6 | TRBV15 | ATSTEKGLSSPLH
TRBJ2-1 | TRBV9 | ASSGQTGNYNEQF
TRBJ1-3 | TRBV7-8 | ASSPNRAGNTIY